These 12 T cell receptor beta chains were sequenced from one sample in a study of CD8+CD57+ T cells in acquired aplastic anemia. Using genomic DNA as the template, TCR beta VDJ and CDR3 profiling was carried out. From the reads, TCRdb called clonotypes with MiXCR, one entry per CDR3 protein. In the table there are about 75,000 distinct CDR3 sequences, roughly 72% of which are singletons. It was patients with CD8+CD57+ cell expansion by flow cytometry who were chosen for sequencing. The sample was sorted CD4+, CD8+, or CD8+CD57+ T cells (not recorded which) from PBMCs. The receptor source for this set is a human donor with aplastic anemia.

Only one count was recorded for this clonotype. The CDR3 loop reads CSGSRAPGELFF. As DNA, the CDR3 is TGCAGCGGCTCTCGAGCTCCCGGGGAGCTGTTTTTT. The chain recombines TRBV29-1 with TRBJ2-2; D remains unclear. V lost 7 bases to trimming and J lost 6 bases, with 12 bases between them. This CDR3 is built from 12 residues. Germline CDR1 is SQVTM and CDR2 is ANQGSEA.

The chain is built from TRBV19 and TRBJ1-6; 9 bases map to TRBD1. CDR3 length equals 15 residues. With V trimmed by 5 bases and J by 9 bases, 8 bases remained unmatched. CDR1 is LNHDA, CDR2 SQIVND, per germline (reference sequence). In DNA form, the CDR3 reads TGTGCCAGTAGTCCGGGACAGGGACGGGGTTCACCCCTCCACTTT. This encodes CASSPGQGRGSPLHF.

This chain uses TRBV7-2 with TRBJ1-1; D gene unclear. Germline-derived CDR1 and CDR2 are SGHTA and FQGNSA. This CDR3 has 14 residues. V dropped 4 bases and J dropped 2 bases, with 11 bases sitting between them. This chain's CDR3 is CASSSPHLNTEAFF. Here the CDR3 DNA reads TGTGCCAGCAGCTCCCCCCACCTTAACACTGAAGCTTTCTTT.

Many counts were recorded for this clonotype. The chain links TRBV20-1 to TRBJ2-7, with a possible D match to TRBD2 (5 bases). CDR1 and CDR2 (germline): DFQATT, SNEGSKA (reference sequence). The CDR3 is 12 residues long. V lost 6 bases and J 6 bases, leaving 15 bases between the germline ends. Written as DNA, the CDR3 is TGCAGTGCCCGAGTCACGGAGGTCGAGCAGTACGTC. This sequence encodes CSARVTEVEQYV.

The V and J genes are TRBV20-1 and TRBJ2-3; tentative D call: TRBD2 (5 bases). Trimming removed 1 base at V and 2 bases at J, with 10 bases between. Germline CDR1 reads DFQATT; CDR2 reads SNEGSKA (reference sequence). The CDR3 is made up of 14 amino acids. The CDR3 spells CSARGAANTDTQYF. The CDR3, as DNA: TGCAGTGCTAGAGGAGCGGCGAACACAGATACGCAGTATTTT.

In its sample, this clonotype was seen a few times. This chain links TRBV10-3 with TRBJ2-1; D gene unclear. The germline V and J ends were trimmed by 9 bases and 2 bases, with 11 bases remaining between them. CDR3 length: 13 amino acids. Germline V gene sequence: CDR1 ENHRY, CDR2 SYGVKD. The chain's CDR3 is CAIGPPPYNEQFF. The CDR3 nucleotides are TGTGCCATTGGACCCCCACCCTACAATGAGCAGTTCTTC.

The V call is TRBV20-1, the J call TRBJ1-1, with 7 bases lining up with TRBD1. The V gene's germline CDR1 is DFQATT and CDR2 SNEGSKA (reference sequence). This CDR3 region has 13 residues. Trimming at V came to 6 bases and at J to 7 bases, leaving 11 bases not matched to a gene. The DNA of the CDR3 is TGCAGTGCGTCATTCGACAGGGCGGGTGAAGCTTTCTTT. It is translated as CSASFDRAGEAFF.

This rearrangement joins TRBV11-1 to TRBJ2-1; D is perhaps TRBD2 (5 bases). V was clipped by 3 bases and J by 0 bases, with 15 bases between them. Germline-derived CDR1 and CDR2 are SGHAT and FQDESV (reference sequence). The CDR3 sequence is 17 residues long. The CDR3 DNA is TGTGCCAGCAGCTTCGGTTTCGGGGAGAGCTCCTACAATGAGCAGTTCTTC. Its protein is CASSFGFGESSYNEQFF.

The rearrangement joins TRBV7-3 to TRBJ1-4; D not certain. This CDR3 is built from 12 residues. Germline loops: CDR1 SGHTA, CDR2 FQGTGA. Trimming removed 4 bases from V and 3 bases from J, with 3 bases in between. The CDR3 DNA sequence: TGTGCCAGCAGCTCTCCTAATGAAAAACTGTTTTTT. It translates to CASSSPNEKLFF.

The chain links TRBV5-1 to TRBJ1-1; D gene unclear. This CDR3 comprises 13 residues. V was shortened by 0 bases and J by 8 bases, with 11 bases between the two germline ends. CDR1 and CDR2 from the germline V gene are SGHRS and YFSETQ. The CDR3 nucleotides are TGCGCCAGCAGCTTGGGTGCCAGTGGGGAAGCTTTCTTT. Protein sequence: CASSLGASGEAFF.

In nucleotides, the CDR3 is TGTGCCACCAGTGATCGGGAGGGGGACTACGAGCAGTACTTC. Translation: CATSDREGDYEQYF. The chain has TRBV24-1 and TRBJ2-7; TRBD2 agrees at 8 bases. Germline V CDR1 and CDR2: KGHDR, SFDVKD. Germline trimming cut 3 bases from V and 3 bases from J; bases unmatched to any gene: 3. The CDR3 is made up of 14 amino acids.

This clonotype was observed a few times. The J gene is TRBJ2-7, the V gene TRBV15, with 7 bases fitting TRBD1. J was trimmed by 3 bases and V by 1 base; bases with no gene match: 3. The V gene's germline CDR1 is LNHNV and CDR2 YYDKDF (reference sequence). The CDR3 contains 14 residues. In DNA, the CDR3 is TGTGCCACCAGCAGAGGGACAGGTGTCTACGAGCAGTACTTC. It encodes CATSRGTGVYEQYF.